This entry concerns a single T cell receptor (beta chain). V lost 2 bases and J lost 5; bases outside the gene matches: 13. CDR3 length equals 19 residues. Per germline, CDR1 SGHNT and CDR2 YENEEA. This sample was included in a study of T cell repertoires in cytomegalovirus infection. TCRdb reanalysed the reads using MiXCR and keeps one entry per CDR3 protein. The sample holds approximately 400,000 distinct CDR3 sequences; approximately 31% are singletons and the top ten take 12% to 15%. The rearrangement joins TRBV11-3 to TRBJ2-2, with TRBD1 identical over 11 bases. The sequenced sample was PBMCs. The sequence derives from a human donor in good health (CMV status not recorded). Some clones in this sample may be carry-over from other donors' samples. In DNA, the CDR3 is TGTGCCAGCAGCTTAAAGATATCGGGACAGGGGGTAAAAACCGGGGAGCTGTTTTTT. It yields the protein CASSLKISGQGVKTGELFF.